Shown below are 18 T cell receptor beta chains from a single sample sequenced in a study of blood T cell repertoires in COVID-19. Some clones are missing from TCRdb's copy, which holds only in-frame ones; the method was immunoSEQ multiplex PCR. The sample consists of hundreds of thousands of clones, 88% of them appearing once. The sequenced sample consisted of PBMCs or T cells enriched from blood (not recorded which). All receptors derive from a woman aged 40 to 50 with acute COVID-19.

This clone turned up a few times. The rearrangement joins TRBV11-2 to TRBJ2-5; 8 bases are a match to TRBD1. This CDR3 is built from 15 residues. In germline, CDR1 is SGHAT, CDR2 FQNNGV. V lost 4 bases and J lost 6; bases outside the gene matches: 10. As DNA, the CDR3 is TGTGCCAGCAGCTCTGTCAGGGGGCACGTAAAGACCCAGTACTTC. It translates to CASSSVRGHVKTQYF.

This clone has only one observation. This chain links TRBV9 with TRBJ1-2; maybe TRBD1 (6 bases). The CDR3 sequence is 15 residues long. The germline V and J ends were trimmed by 3 bases and 8 bases, with 20 bases remaining between them. Germline CDR1 is SGDLS and CDR2 is YYNGEE. CDR3 in DNA: TGTGCCAGCAGCGGTCAACAGGGTCCCTCGAGAGGCTACACCTTC. It encodes CASSGQQGPSRGYTF.

This clone was seen a few times. V gene TRBV6-6 combines with J gene TRBJ2-7; possibly TRBD2 for D (6 bases). This CDR3 spans 13 amino acids. In germline, CDR1 is MNHNY, CDR2 SVGAGI (reference sequence). V was clipped by 6 bases and J by 2 bases, with 11 bases between them. The DNA for the CDR3 is TGTGCCAGCAGACCGGGAGTCACCTACGAGCAGTACGTC. It is translated as CASRPGVTYEQYV.

The rearrangement uses TRBV10-1 and TRBJ2-1; 10 bases match TRBD2. V was clipped by 5 bases and J by 3 bases; unmatched bases: 4. The CDR3 spans 15 residues. Germline CDR1 is WNHNN and CDR2 is SYGVQD (reference sequence). The CDR3 nucleotides are TGCGCCAGCAGTTCTACTAGCGGGGTCTACAATGAGCAGTTCTTC. This translates into CASSSTSGVYNEQFF.

CDR3: CASSISFRGRSNQPQHF. The CDR3 bases are TGTGCCAGTAGTATCTCTTTCAGGGGCAGAAGCAATCAGCCCCAGCATTTT. V gene TRBV19 combines with J gene TRBJ1-5, with D perhaps matching TRBD1 (6 bases). Germline V gene data show CDR1 as LNHDA and CDR2 as SQIVND (reference sequence). Trimming took off 3 bases at V and 1 base at J, with 16 bases between the two ends. The CDR3 runs 17 residues.

The chain is built from TRBV27 and TRBJ1-6, with 8 bases matching TRBD1. The V gene end was trimmed by 2 bases and the J gene end by 10 bases; junction bases not matched to a gene: 4. The CDR3 totals 14 residues. From germline, CDR1 is MNHEY and CDR2 SMNVEV (reference sequence). This chain's CDR3 is CASSLETGASPLHF. The CDR3 DNA reads as TGTGCCAGCAGTTTAGAGACAGGGGCCTCACCCCTCCACTTT.

V is TRBV11-2 and J is TRBJ1-1; D is undetermined. The germline V gene has CDR1 SGHAT and CDR2 FQNNGV. CDR3 length: 17 amino acids. The ends were cut back, 0 bases at V and 1 base at J, with 15 bases in the middle. The CDR3 DNA is TGTGCCAGCAGCTTAGAAGGGATGGGGAGTAAGAACACTGAAGCTTTCTTT. It specifies CASSLEGMGSKNTEAFF.

This clone was recorded a few times. This chain connects TRBV11-2 to TRBJ1-4; D unclear. The CDR3 sequence is 12 residues long. From germline, CDR1 is SGHAT and CDR2 FQNNGV. The ends were cut back, 10 bases at V and 4 bases at J, with 10 bases in the middle. CDR3 nucleotides: TGTGCCACCGGAGGTAGTAATGAAAAACTGTTTTTT. This translates into CATGGSNEKLFF. The full variable domain, with the rest looked up from reference TRBV11-2 and TRBJ1-4, is EAGVAQSPRYKIIEKRQSVAFWCNPISGHATLYWYQQILGQGPKLLIQFQNNGVVDDSQLPKDRFSAERLKGVDSTLKIQPAKLEDSAVYLCATGGSNEKLFFGSGTQLSVL.

The CDR3 DNA reads as TGTGCCAGCAGGTTGGGATTCCCGGGGAATGAGCAGTTCTTC. Encoded protein: CASRLGFPGNEQFF. The rearrangement links TRBV27 to TRBJ2-1, with D maybe TRBD2 (5 bases). This CDR3 contains 14 residues. Germline assignment: CDR1 MNHEY and CDR2 SMNVEV (reference sequence). V dropped 6 bases and J dropped 7 bases, with 16 bases sitting between them.

The chain carries TRBV5-1 and TRBJ2-1; 9 bases agree with TRBD2. CDR3 length: 17 residues. V was pared by 5 bases and J by 4 bases, with 13 bases of the junction left unmatched. Germline values: CDR1 SGHRS, CDR2 YFSETQ. The CDR3 sequence: CASRLGGALAGYNEQFF. CDR3 in DNA: TGCGCCAGCAGGCTGGGGGGGGCCCTAGCGGGGTACAATGAGCAGTTCTTC.

CDR3 region: CASSVKTVSIRREKLFF. CDR3 bases: TGTGCCAGCAGTGTCAAGACAGTATCAATCCGAAGGGAAAAACTGTTTTTT. This chain links TRBV6-4 with TRBJ1-4; TRBD1 is a possible D gene (5 bases). Trimming stripped 4 bases from V and 8 bases from J, with 23 bases between. This CDR3 has 17 residues. Germline V lookup: CDR1 MRHNA, CDR2 SNTAGT.

The CDR3 here is CASTSDRGVETQYF. The CDR3 coding sequence is TGTGCCAGCACCTCCGACAGGGGAGTGGAGACCCAGTACTTC. The rearrangement uses TRBV11-2 and TRBJ2-5, with 8 bases that match TRBD1. Germline assignment: CDR1 SGHAT and CDR2 FQNNGV. The CDR3 extends over 14 amino acids. With 7 bases clipped from V and 5 bases from J, the junction kept 9 bases outside the gene matches.

The chain carries TRBV7-2 and TRBJ1-5, with TRBD1 identical over 9 bases. The CDR3 totals 16 residues. V shed 4 bases, J shed 6 bases, and the junction held 10 bases outside the gene matches. CDR1 is SGHTA and CDR2 is FQGNSA in the germline V gene. This CDR3 reads CASSSTGTGGSQPQHF. DNA of the CDR3: TGTGCCAGCAGCTCGACGGGAACAGGGGGCAGTCAGCCCCAGCATTTT. Drawing the rest from reference TRBV7-2 and TRBJ1-5, the complete variable domain is GAGVSQSPSNKVTEKGKDVELRCDPISGHTALYWYRQSLGQGLEFLIYFQGNSAPDKSGLPSDRFSAERTGGSVSTLTIQRTQQEDSAVYLCASSSTGTGGSQPQHFGDGTRLSIL.

This chain connects TRBV19 to TRBJ1-4, with D perhaps matching TRBD1 (6 bases). V was pared by 6 bases and J by 6 bases, with 17 bases between. The CDR3 contains 15 residues. Per the germline V gene, CDR1 is LNHDA and CDR2 is SQIVND (reference sequence). CDR3 residues: CASSTYRVRDEKLFF. In DNA form, the CDR3 reads TGTGCCAGTAGCACCTACAGGGTGCGAGATGAAAAACTGTTTTTT.

The chain recombines TRBV5-1 with TRBJ1-3; D is uncertain. This CDR3 has 17 amino acids. The V and J ends lost 2 bases and 7 bases respectively, with 22 bases between them. Germline assignment: CDR1 SGHRS and CDR2 YFSETQ. DNA of the CDR3: TGCGCCAGCAGCTTCAATGAAATAGCCCCGAGTGGGAACACCATATATTTT. Amino acids: CASSFNEIAPSGNTIYF.

The chain employs TRBV28 and TRBJ2-7; D possibly corresponds to TRBD1 (5 bases). Trimming shortened V by 2 bases and J by 3 bases, and 8 bases separated the two germline ends. Germline V CDR1 and CDR2: MDHEN, SYDVKM. CDR3 length: 13 residues. CDR3 sequence (DNA): TGTGCCAGCAGTTTACAGGGTTTCTACGAGCAGTACTTC. It codes for CASSLQGFYEQYF.

This rearrangement joins TRBV2 to TRBJ1-1; the match to TRBD1 covers 7 bases. CDR1 is SNHLY, CDR2 FYNNEI, per germline. The CDR3 has 13 amino acids. V lost 8 bases and J lost 0; bases outside the gene matches: 3. The CDR3 loop is CASDRVLNTEAFF. The CDR3 DNA follows: TGTGCCAGCGACAGGGTCCTGAACACTGAAGCTTTCTTT.

The gene calls are TRBV28 and TRBJ2-3, with a weak D call TRBD1 (5 bases). V dropped 5 bases and J dropped 3 bases, with 9 bases sitting between them. This CDR3 is built from 13 residues. The V gene's germline CDR1 is MDHEN and CDR2 SYDVKM. CDR3 residues: CASSHQGTDTQYF. The CDR3 nucleotides are TGTGCCAGCAGTCACCAGGGAACAGATACGCAGTATTTT.